This T cell receptor (beta chain) is drawn from a study of T cells in Graves' hyperthyroidism and ophthalmopathy. General observations from the study: The majority of expanded thyroid clonotypes above 0.001 also appeared in blood. The authors' 13 V-J model separated ophthalmopathy from stable hyperthyroidism.

This CDR3 has 15 amino acids. V was shortened by 4 bases and J by 5 bases, with 17 bases between the two germline ends. Germline V gives CDR1 MNHEY, CDR2 SMNVEV (reference sequence). TCR beta CDR3 regions were amplified from RNA transcripts. HTBI primers were employed in a first-round RT-PCR of the TCR CDR3. TCRdb reanalysed the multiplex PCR reads using MiXCR and keeps one entry per CDR3 protein. Seen here are under 300,000 distinct CDR3 sequences, approximately 14% observed once, and the top ten hold under 35%. This clonotype was counted ten times or more. The antigen is not known. The sequencing input was blood. This chain joins TRBV27 and TRBJ2-5, with a possible D match to TRBD2 (6 bases). This TCR was sampled from a woman aged 45-59 years with Graves' hyperthyroidism that later progressed to Graves' ophthalmopathy. Here the CDR3 reads CASSSLWGGRETQYF. The CDR3 DNA reads TGTGCCAGCAGTTCGCTCTGGGGAGGCAGGGAGACCCAGTACTTC.